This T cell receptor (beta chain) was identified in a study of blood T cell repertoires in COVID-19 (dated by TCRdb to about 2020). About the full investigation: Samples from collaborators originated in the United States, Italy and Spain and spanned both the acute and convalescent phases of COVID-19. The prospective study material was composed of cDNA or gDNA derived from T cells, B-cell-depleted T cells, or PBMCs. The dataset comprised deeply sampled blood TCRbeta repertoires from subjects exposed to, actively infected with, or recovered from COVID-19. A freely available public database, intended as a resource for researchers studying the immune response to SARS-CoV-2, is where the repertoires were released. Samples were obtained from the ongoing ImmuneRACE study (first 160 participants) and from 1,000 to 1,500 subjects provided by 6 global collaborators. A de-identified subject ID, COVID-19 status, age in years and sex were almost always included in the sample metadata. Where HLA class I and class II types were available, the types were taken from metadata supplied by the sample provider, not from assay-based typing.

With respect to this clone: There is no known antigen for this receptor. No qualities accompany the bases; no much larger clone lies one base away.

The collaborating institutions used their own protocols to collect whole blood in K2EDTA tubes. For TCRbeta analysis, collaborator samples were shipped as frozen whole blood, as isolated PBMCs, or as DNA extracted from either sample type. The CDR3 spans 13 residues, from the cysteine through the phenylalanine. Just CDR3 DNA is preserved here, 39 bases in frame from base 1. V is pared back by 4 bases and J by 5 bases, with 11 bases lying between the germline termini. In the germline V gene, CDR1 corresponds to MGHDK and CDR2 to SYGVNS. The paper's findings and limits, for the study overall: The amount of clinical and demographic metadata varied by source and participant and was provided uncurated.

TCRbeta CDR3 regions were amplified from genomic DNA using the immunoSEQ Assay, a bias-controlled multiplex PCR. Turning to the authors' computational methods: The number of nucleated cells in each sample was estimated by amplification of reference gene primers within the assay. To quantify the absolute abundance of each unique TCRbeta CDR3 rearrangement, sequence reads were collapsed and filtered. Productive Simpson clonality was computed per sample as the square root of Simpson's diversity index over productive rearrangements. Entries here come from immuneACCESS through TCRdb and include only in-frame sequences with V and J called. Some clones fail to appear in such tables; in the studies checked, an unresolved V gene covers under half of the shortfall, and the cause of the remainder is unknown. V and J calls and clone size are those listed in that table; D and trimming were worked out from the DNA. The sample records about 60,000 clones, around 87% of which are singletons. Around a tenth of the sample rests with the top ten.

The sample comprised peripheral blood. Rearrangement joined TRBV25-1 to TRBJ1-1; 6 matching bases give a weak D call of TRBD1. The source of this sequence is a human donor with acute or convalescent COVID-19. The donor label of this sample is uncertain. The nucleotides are TGTGCCAGCAGTGGTACAGGGAAGACTGAAGCTTTCTTT. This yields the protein CASSGTGKTEAFF. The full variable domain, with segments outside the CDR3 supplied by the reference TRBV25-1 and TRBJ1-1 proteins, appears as EADIYQTPRYLVIGTGKKITLECSQTMGHDKMYWYQQDPGMELHLIHYSYGVNSTEKGDLSSESTVSRIRTEHFPLTLESARPSHTSQYLCASSGTGKTEAFFGQGTRLTVV.